A single sample gave rise to the 8 T cell receptor beta chains below, sequenced in a study of post-analysis software for immune sequencing data. General study results and limits: Patients showed TRBV5-6, TRBV5-1 and TRBV20-1 among roughly five TRBV segments more frequent than in controls.

Incorporated into the TCR beta cDNA libraries were unique molecular identifiers, which served to reduce PCR and sequencing biases. TCRdb analysed the PCR reads with MiXCR anew, one entry per CDR3 protein. This table holds approximately 730,000 distinct CDR3 sequences, less than 35% found once. These receptors are not linked to any known antigen. Sequencing was performed on blood. The receptors stem from a girl aged 10 to 17 with multiple sclerosis.

The chain links TRBV7-8 to TRBJ2-1; 9 nucleotides align to TRBD2. This CDR3 has 15 residues. Trimming cost V 6 bases and J 7 bases; bases outside gene matches: 10. Per germline, CDR1 SGHVS and CDR2 FQNEAQ. CDR3 sequence reads: CASRQTGTSSNEQFF. The DNA for the CDR3 is TGTGCCAGCAGGCAAACCGGGACTAGCTCTAATGAGCAGTTCTTC. Using reference TRBV7-8 and TRBJ2-1 for the parts outside the CDR3, the full variable domain is GAGVSQSPRYKVAKRGQDVALRCDPISGHVSLFWYQQALGQGPEFLTYFQNEAQLDKSGLPSDRFFAERPEGSVSTLKIQRTQQEDSAVYLCASRQTGTSSNEQFFGPGTRLTVL.

The genes are TRBV7-6 and TRBJ2-2, with 9 bases matching TRBD2. The CDR3 has 15 amino acids. J was trimmed by 1 base and V by 3 bases; bases with no gene match: 0. CDR1 SGHVS and CDR2 FNYEAQ come from the germline V gene. Here the CDR3 DNA reads TGTGCCAGCAGCTTTAGCGGGGGGAACACCGGGGAGCTGTTTTTT. Translating gives CASSFSGGNTGELFF.

This clonotype was picked up a small number of times. The V call is TRBV7-8, the J call TRBJ2-5; possibly TRBD1 or TRBD2 for D (5 bases each). CDR3 length equals 14 residues. V was cut by 6 bases and J by 2 bases, with 13 bases left in between. Germline V gives CDR1 SGHVS, CDR2 FQNEAQ. CDR3 coding DNA: TGTGCCAGCAGTAAACGGGGCGGACAAGAGACCCAGTACTTC. This sequence encodes CASSKRGGQETQYF.

Notes on this clonotype: One end of the junction does not line up with germline, which may come from a read error. This chain links TRBV7-2 with TRBJ2-4, with D perhaps TRBD1 (5 bases). The J call is uncertain, as TRBJ2-7 better fits the DNA end. The germline gives CDR1 SGHTA, CDR2 FQGNSA. This CDR3 is 15 amino acids long. This CDR3 is CVSSLGPGSAYEQYF. In DNA form, the CDR3 reads TGTGTCAGCAGCTTAGGCCCAGGGTCAGCCTACGAGCAGTACTTC.

The gene calls are TRBV12-3 or TRBV12-4 and TRBJ2-5; D perhaps matches TRBD2 (7 bases). V was clipped by 3 bases and J by 11 bases, with 19 bases between them. This CDR3 has 14 residues. The CDR3 loop reads CASSFGGAVLEQYF. DNA for the CDR3: TGTGCCAGCAGTTTTGGGGGGGCGGTCCTTGAGCAGTACTTC.

This clonotype was seen a handful of times. The gene calls are TRBV6-6 and TRBJ2-3, with 10 bases lining up with TRBD2. Per germline, CDR1 MNHNY and CDR2 SVGAGI (reference sequence). J gave up 4 bases and V 10 bases, and 17 bases lay outside the gene matches. This CDR3 spans 17 amino acids. In nucleotides, the CDR3 is TGTGCCACAGGCCCGGGTTATAGCGGGAGGAGGGCAGATACGCAGTATTTT. This translates into CATGPGYSGRRADTQYF.

V and J are TRBV5-5 and TRBJ2-1; maybe TRBD2 (6 bases). CDR3 length: 15 amino acids. Trimming pared 0 bases from V and 4 bases from J, leaving 11 bases between. From germline, CDR1 is SGHKS and CDR2 YYEKEE (reference sequence). The CDR3 reads CASSLGLGNYNEQFF. The CDR3 DNA sequence: TGTGCCAGCAGCTTGGGACTAGGAAATTACAATGAGCAGTTCTTC. Full variable domain (remainder filled in from reference TRBV5-5 and TRBJ2-1): DAGVTQSPTHLIKTRGQQVTLRCSPISGHKSVSWYQQVLGQGPQFIFQYYEKEERGRGNFPDRFSARQFPNYSSELNVNALLLGDSALYLCASSLGLGNYNEQFFGPGTRLTVL.

This clonotype was seen many times. The rearrangement uses TRBV7-2 and TRBJ2-3; TRBD2 agrees at 7 bases. V was pared by 5 bases and J by 0 bases, with 5 bases of the junction left unmatched. The CDR3 is made up of 15 amino acids. The germline gives CDR1 SGHTA, CDR2 FQGNSA. CDR3 sequence: CASSPSGASTDTQYF. In nucleotides, the CDR3 is TGTGCCAGCAGCCCTAGCGGAGCTAGCACAGATACGCAGTATTTT.